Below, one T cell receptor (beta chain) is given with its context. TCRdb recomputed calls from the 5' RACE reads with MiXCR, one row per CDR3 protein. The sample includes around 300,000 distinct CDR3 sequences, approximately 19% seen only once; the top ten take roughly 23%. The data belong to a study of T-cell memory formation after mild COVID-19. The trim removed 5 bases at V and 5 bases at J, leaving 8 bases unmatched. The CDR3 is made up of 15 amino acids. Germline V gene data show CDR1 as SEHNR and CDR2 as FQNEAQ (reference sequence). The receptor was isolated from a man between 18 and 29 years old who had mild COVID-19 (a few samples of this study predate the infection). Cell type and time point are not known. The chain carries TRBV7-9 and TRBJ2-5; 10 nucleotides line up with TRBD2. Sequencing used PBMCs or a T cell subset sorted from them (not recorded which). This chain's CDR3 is CASSLTGTSAETQYF. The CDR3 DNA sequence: TGTGCCAGCAGCCTAACAGGGACTAGCGCGGAGACCCAGTACTTC.